This T cell receptor beta chain was identified in a study of T cells in Graves' hyperthyroidism and ophthalmopathy. The overall study: Peripheral blood was obtained at initial diagnosis, preceding any treatment.

Germline V gene lookup returns CDR1 SGHNT and CDR2 YYREEE (reference sequence). CDR3 size: 15 residues. RNA transcripts served as the template for amplifying TCR beta CDR3 regions. The HTBI set primed first-round TCR CDR3 RT-PCR. MiXCR was run by TCRdb on the multiplex PCR reads, yielding one entry per CDR3 protein. The repertoire includes around 620,000 distinct CDR3 sequences, around 15% of them detected once, and less than 4.5% sits in the top ten. A note on this clonotype: The junction departs from the called germline gene at one end, perhaps through a read error.

The source of the PBMCs was 10 ml of fresh peripheral blood. The V gene is TRBV5-4, the J gene TRBJ1-2; 10 bases are a match to TRBD1. The sequencing sample was made of blood. The TCR was taken from a woman in her twenties or thirties with Graves' hyperthyroidism. DNA for the CDR3: TGCGCCAGCAGCCAACCGGGACAGGGGAACTATGGCTACACCTTC. Translated, it gives CASSQPGQGNYGYTF.